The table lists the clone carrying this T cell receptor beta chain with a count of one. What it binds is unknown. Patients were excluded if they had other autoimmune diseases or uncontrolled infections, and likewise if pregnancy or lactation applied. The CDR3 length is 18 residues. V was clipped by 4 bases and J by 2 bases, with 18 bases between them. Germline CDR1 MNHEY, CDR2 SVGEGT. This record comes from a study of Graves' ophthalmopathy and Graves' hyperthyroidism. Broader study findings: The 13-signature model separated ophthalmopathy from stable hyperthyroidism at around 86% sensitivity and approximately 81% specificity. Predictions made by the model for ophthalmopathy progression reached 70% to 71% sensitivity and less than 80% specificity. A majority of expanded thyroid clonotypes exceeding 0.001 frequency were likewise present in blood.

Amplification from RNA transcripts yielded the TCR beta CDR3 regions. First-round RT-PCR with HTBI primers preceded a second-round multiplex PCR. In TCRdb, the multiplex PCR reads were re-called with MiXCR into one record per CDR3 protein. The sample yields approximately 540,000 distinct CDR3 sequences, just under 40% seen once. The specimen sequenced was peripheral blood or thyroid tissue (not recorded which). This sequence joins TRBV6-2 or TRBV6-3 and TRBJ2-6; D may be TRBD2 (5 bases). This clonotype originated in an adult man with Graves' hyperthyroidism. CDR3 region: CASSFGISVYTGANVLTF. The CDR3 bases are TGTGCCAGCAGTTTCGGGATTAGCGTTTACACTGGGGCCAACGTCCTGACTTTC.